The next 32 T cell receptor beta chains were all read from a single sample in a study of tumor-infiltrating lymphocytes in primary liver carcinoma (dated by TCRdb to about 2017). This sample was sequenced with an Illumina HiSeq 2500. Using a constant-region primer and ProtoScript II reverse transcriptase, TCRbeta-specific cDNA was reverse-transcribed from approximately 0.55 ug total RNA. Construction of the TCRbeta libraries relied on three nested rounds of multiplex PCR, following a slightly modified ARM-PCR procedure. Each of the first two PCR rounds ran for 9 to 10 cycles using multiplex TRBV1-TRBV30 forward primers together with a Cbeta reverse primer. The raw public reads went through TCRdb reprocessing: fastp at Q25, MiXCR clone calling, in-frame beta chains kept. Rows merge per CDR3 protein into single entries with the most common DNA and genes. The sample records about 100,000 distinct CDR3 sequences, around two thirds of which are singletons. The ten largest clonotypes hold approximately 12% of the sample.

Without any cell sorting, total RNA and DNA were co-extracted from about 20-30 mg of bulk tissue using the AllPrep DNA/RNA mini kit. The sequenced sample consisted of liver tumor tissue from sampling region 2. The label giving this sample's cell subset or site can be read as: tumor region T2, inferior pole. These TCRs come from a woman aged 55-75 years with primary liver carcinoma and hepatitis B virus infection.

This clonotype was picked up one time. The germline gene is not matched at one end of the junction; a read error may be the cause. This chain links TRBV6-5 with TRBJ1-5; possibly TRBD1 for D (5 bases). The CDR3 is 15 amino acids. The germline V gene encodes CDR1 MNHEY and CDR2 SVGAGI. The CDR3 loop is CASSCRQGGNQPQHF. As DNA, the CDR3 is TGTGCCAGTAGTTGCCGGCAGGGAGGCAATCAGCCCCAGCATTTT.

The V call is TRBV2, the J call TRBJ1-6; tentatively, D is TRBD1 (6 bases). The CDR3 has 15 amino acids. Germline assignment: CDR1 SNHLY and CDR2 FYNNEI. V lost 3 bases, J lost 9 bases, and 15 bases lay in between. The CDR3 loop reads CASSDSGQRASPLHF. CDR3 nucleotide sequence: TGTGCCAGCAGTGACTCAGGACAGAGGGCTTCACCCCTCCACTTT.

To note about this clonotype: This CDR3 fails to terminate in the conserved phenylalanine or tryptophan, so it likely reflects a read error. V is TRBV4-1 and J is TRBJ2-5; 8 positions match TRBD2. The germline CDR1 and CDR2 sequences are MGHRA and YSYEKL. The CDR3 has 15 residues. Trimming at V came to 4 bases and at J to 5 bases, leaving 9 bases not matched to a gene. The DNA of the CDR3 is TGCGCCAGCAGCCCGGGACTAGAGGGAGGCGAGACCCAGTACCTC. The encoded protein is CASSPGLEGGETQYL.

In regard to this clonotype: The junction departs from the called germline gene at one end, perhaps through a read error. This sequence joins TRBV11-3 and TRBJ2-7, with 8 bases aligning to TRBD1. CDR3 length: 14 residues. Per the germline V gene, CDR1 is SGHNT and CDR2 is YENEEA. The CDR3 DNA sequence: TGTGTCAACAGCAGACTCGGACAGGGATACGAGCTGTACTTC. The encoded protein is CVNSRLGQGYELYF.

In regard to this clonotype: A much larger clone sits a single nucleotide away, making a read error possible. The rearrangement links TRBV11-1 to TRBJ2-3; D is unclear. This CDR3 is built from 15 residues. CDR1 SGHAT and CDR2 FQDESV come from the germline V gene (reference sequence). Trimming removed 2 bases at V and 2 bases at J, with 11 bases between. The CDR3 protein is CASSLSLPDTDTQYF. The CDR3 DNA reads TGTGCCAGCAGCTTATCGCTCCCGGACACAGATACGCAGTATTTT. Complete variable domain (other parts from reference TRBV11-1 and TRBJ2-3): EAEVAQSPRYKITEKSQAVAFWCDPISGHATLYWYRQILGQGPELLVQFQDESVVDDSQLPKDRFSAERLKGVDSTLKIQPAELGDSAMYLCASSLSLPDTDTQYFGPGTRLTVL.

This chain connects TRBV12-3 or TRBV12-4 to TRBJ2-3; 9 bases match TRBD1. V lost 10 bases to trimming and J lost 10 bases; unmatched junction nucleotides: 15. The length of the CDR3 is 14 residues. The CDR3 here is CANSRDRARNPQYF. The DNA of the CDR3 is TGTGCCAACAGCCGGGACAGGGCAAGGAATCCGCAGTATTTT.

This clonotype was detected many times. The chain is built from TRBV14 and TRBJ2-5; the D is unclear. Between the trimmed V and J ends, which lost 1 base and 5 bases, there was a span of 8 bases. The germline CDR1 and CDR2 sequences are SGHDN and FVKESK. CDR3 length: 13 amino acids. The CDR3 reads CASSQGIWETQYF. In DNA, the CDR3 is TGTGCCAGCAGCCAAGGTATCTGGGAGACCCAGTACTTC. Filled out from reference TRBV14 and TRBJ2-5, the complete variable domain reads EAGVTQFPSHSVIEKGQTVTLRCDPISGHDNLYWYRRVMGKEIKFLLHFVKESKQDESGMPNNRFLAERTGGTYSTLKVQPAELEDSGVYFCASSQGIWETQYFGPGTRLLVL.

This clonotype has at least ten counts. The V call is TRBV12-3 or TRBV12-4, the J call TRBJ2-7; D is unclear. The CDR3 spans 13 residues. V lost 3 bases, J lost 3 bases, and 9 bases lay in between. The CDR3 DNA sequence: TGTGCCAGCAGTTTCGGGTCCTACTACGAGCAGTACTTC. It specifies CASSFGSYYEQYF.

This sequence joins TRBV11-3 and TRBJ2-1; either TRBD1 or TRBD2 may supply D (6 bases each). The CDR3 loop spans 13 amino acids. Between the trimmed V and J ends, which lost 6 bases and 12 bases, there was a span of 18 bases. The germline V gene encodes CDR1 SGHNT and CDR2 YENEEA. The CDR3 loop is CASSAGGYDRQFF. Written as DNA, the CDR3 is TGTGCCAGCAGTGCCGGGGGCTACGATAGGCAGTTCTTC.

The chain is built from TRBV29-1 and TRBJ2-4; D is perhaps TRBD2 (6 bases). This CDR3 region has 14 residues. Germline assignment: CDR1 SQVTM and CDR2 ANQGSEA. Trimming removed 6 bases from V and 8 bases from J, with 20 bases in between. DNA for the CDR3: TGCAGCGTCGACTCGGGGGTCGGGGTGGACATTCAGTACTTC. This encodes CSVDSGVGVDIQYF.

This clonotype has a count of ten or more. The chain uses TRBV5-6 and TRBJ1-6; no firm D call. Trimming took 4 bases from V and 7 from J, leaving 6 bases between them. From germline, CDR1 is SGHDT and CDR2 YYEEEE. This CDR3 is built from 12 residues. The chain's CDR3 is CASSAYNSPLHF. CDR3 nucleotides: TGTGCCAGCAGCGCGTACAATTCACCCCTCCACTTT.

Worth noting for this clonotype: A read error is possible here, since a much larger clone lies one base away. This chain connects TRBV30 to TRBJ2-1; TRBD2 agrees at 10 bases. CDR1 is GTSNPN and CDR2 is SVGIG in the germline V gene (reference sequence). The CDR3 runs to 15 residues. The CDR3 coding sequence is TGTGTCTGGAGTGTAGGGCTAGCGGGAGCCCCGCGGCAGTTCTTC. Its protein is CVWSVGLAGAPRQFF. Based on the CDR3 plus reference TRBV30 and TRBJ2-1, the full variable domain is SQTIHQWPATLVQPVGSPLSLECTVEGTSNPNLYWYRQAAGRGLQLLFYSVGIGQISSEVPQNLSASRPQDRQFILSSKKLLLSDSGFYLCVWSVGLAGAPRQFFGPGTRLTVL.

With respect to this clonotype: The CDR3 carries no conserved terminal phenylalanine or tryptophan, so it likely arises from a read error. The limits of the CDR3 on the DNA are not certain, so only TCRdb's listed CDR3 is given. The chain links TRBV11-2 to TRBJ1-1; TRBD1, the D gene given by the table, was not confirmed from the DNA. Including both end residues, the CDR3 is 13 amino acids long. Germline V lookup: CDR1 SGHAT, CDR2 FQNNGV. CDR3 amino acids: CASSQSAGVEAFC.

A note on this clonotype: One end of the junction is discordant with germline, which a read error may explain. This chain links TRBV12-3 or TRBV12-4 with TRBJ1-5; D unresolved. CDR3 length: 13 amino acids. In nucleotides, the CDR3 is TGCGCCAGCAGTTTGGCGGGAGGGCAGCCCCAACATTTT. Translated: CASSLAGGQPQHF.

This clonotype was picked up many times. This sequence joins TRBV21-1 and TRBJ1-1; the D call of TRBD1 is as the table states it, not checked on the DNA. TRBV21-1 is a known pseudogene. This CDR3 has 12 residues. CDR3 residues: CASSNRDTEAFF. The CDR3 DNA reads TGTGCCAGCAGCAACAGGGACACTGAAGCTTTCTTT.

Regarding this clonotype: One base away lies a much larger clone, so this may be a sequencing read error. This sequence joins TRBV5-1 and TRBJ1-5; 8 bases line up with TRBD1. CDR3 length: 16 residues. From germline, CDR1 is SGHRS and CDR2 YFSETQ. The CDR3 reads CASSSGTGGPNQSQHF. The CDR3 nucleotides read TGCGCCAGCAGCTCCGGGACAGGCGGTCCCAATCAGTCCCAGCATTTT.

Many counts were recorded for this clonotype. The chain recombines TRBV6-5 with TRBJ1-2; D may be TRBD1 (6 bases). V was pared by 0 bases and J by 3 bases, with 8 bases between. CDR1 is MNHEY, CDR2 SVGAGI, per germline. The CDR3 extends over 14 amino acids. This CDR3 reads CASSYSNRDYGYTF. The CDR3 DNA sequence: TGTGCCAGCAGTTACTCGAACAGGGACTATGGCTACACCTTC.

This clonotype came up many times. The rearrangement uses TRBV10-3 and TRBJ2-5; unclear D gene. V was cut by 5 bases and J by 0 bases, with 10 bases left in between. CDR3 size: 14 residues. Per germline, CDR1 ENHRY and CDR2 SYGVKD. CDR3 in amino acids: CAISSTTNQETQYF. Here the CDR3 DNA reads TGTGCCATCAGTTCCACTACAAACCAAGAGACCCAGTACTTC.

Comment on this clonotype: With a much larger clone just one base away, this may be a read error. The J gene is TRBJ2-1, the V gene TRBV12-3 or TRBV12-4; 9 bases align to TRBD2. Trimming at V came to 5 bases and at J to 8 bases, leaving 13 bases not matched to a gene. The CDR3 totals 16 residues. For the CDR3, the DNA is TGTGCCAGCAGTGGGTTAGCGGGAGTATATGCCTATGAGCAGTTCTTC. Protein product: CASSGLAGVYAYEQFF.

Points on this clonotype: This may be a read error, as it is one base from a much larger clone. The chain is built from TRBV13 and TRBJ2-3; D may be TRBD1 or TRBD2 (6 bases each). The CDR3 runs to 15 residues. The germline CDR1 and CDR2 sequences are PRHDT and FYEKMQ (reference sequence). The CDR3, as DNA: TGTTCCAGCAGCTTTAGGGGGAGGAACACAGATACGCAGTATTTT. This encodes CSSSFRGRNTDTQYF. The complete variable domain, with remaining parts taken from reference TRBV13 and TRBJ2-3, reads AAGVIQSPRHLIKEKRETATLKCYPIPRHDTVYWYQQGPGQDPQFLISFYEKMQSDKGSIPDRFSAQQFSDYHSELNMSSLELGDSALYFCSSSFRGRNTDTQYFGPGTRLTVL.

In this sample, this clonotype turned up once. At one boundary the junction diverges from the germline segment, which might be a read error. The V call is TRBV11-2, the J call TRBJ2-1; D is perhaps TRBD1 or TRBD2 (5 bases each). Germline CDR1 reads SGHAT; CDR2 reads FQNNGV. This CDR3 has 15 residues. The CDR3 spells CDSSLEGSLLNEQFF. The CDR3 bases are TGTGACAGCAGTTTAGAGGGGAGTCTCCTCAATGAGCAGTTTTTC.

This clonotype was picked up a small number of times. Being one base from a much bigger clone, this may be a read error. V and J are TRBV6-1 and TRBJ2-1, with 7 bases lining up with TRBD2. Losses at the gene ends were 10 bases for V and 8 bases for J; bases not matched to a gene: 17. Per the germline V gene, CDR1 is MNHNS and CDR2 is SASEGT. The length of the CDR3 is 15 residues. CDR3 nucleotide sequence: TGTGCCACAACAAGGAGCGGGATCTCCCCAGATGAGCAGTTCTTC. Its translation: CATTRSGISPDEQFF.

There are many counts of this clonotype. The CDR3 DNA is TGCGCCAGCAGCCCTACAGCGGGAGGTGGACATACGCAGTATTTT. As protein: CASSPTAGGGHTQYF. The rearrangement joins TRBV5-1 to TRBJ2-3; TRBD2 matches 9 bases. There are 15 residues in the CDR3. V lost 4 bases and J lost 7; bases outside the gene matches: 10. Germline-derived CDR1 and CDR2 are SGHRS and YFSETQ. Using reference TRBV5-1 and TRBJ2-3 for the parts outside the CDR3, the full variable domain is KAGVTQTPRYLIKTRGQQVTLSCSPISGHRSVSWYQQTPGQGLQFLFEYFSETQRNKGNFPGRFSGRQFSNSRSEMNVSTLELGDSALYLCASSPTAGGGHTQYFGPGTRLTVL.

This chain links TRBV5-1 with TRBJ2-3; D call uncertain. There are 16 residues in the CDR3. The V and J ends lost 6 bases and 0 bases respectively, with 17 bases between them. Germline CDR1 reads SGHRS; CDR2 reads YFSETQ. CDR3 in amino acids: CASIPQTNPSTDTQYF. CDR3 nucleotides: TGCGCCAGCATCCCCCAGACGAACCCCAGCACAGATACGCAGTATTTT.

The gene calls are TRBV29-1 and TRBJ2-3, with a tentative D call TRBD1 (8 bases). This CDR3 is 14 amino acids long. V was clipped by 8 bases and J by 2 bases, with 17 bases between them. CDR1 is SQVTM and CDR2 is ANQGSEA in the germline V gene. The CDR3 sequence: CSLHRGGNTDTQYF. CDR3 bases: TGCAGCTTACACAGGGGGGGGAACACAGATACGCAGTATTTT.

As for this clonotype: The conserved phenylalanine or tryptophan normally closing the CDR3 is absent here, so this likely arose from a read error. V and J are TRBV12-3 or TRBV12-4 and TRBJ2-5; possible D gene TRBD2, 6 bases. This CDR3 is built from 13 residues. The CDR3 loop reads CASGKLAQEIQYL. In DNA form, the CDR3 reads TGTGCCAGCGGGAAGCTAGCGCAAGAGATCCAGTACCTC.

Comments on this clonotype: This could be a read error, since a much larger clone is one nucleotide away. The CDR3 is CASSLGHDTATQYF. CDR3 coding DNA: TGTGCCAGCAGCCTGGGCCACGACACAGCTACGCAGTATTTT. The rearrangement links TRBV5-4 to TRBJ2-3; D unresolved. CDR1 and CDR2 from the germline V gene are SGHNT and YYREEE (reference sequence). The CDR3 runs 14 residues.

The V and J genes are TRBV29-1 and TRBJ2-2, with unresolved D. V was trimmed by 8 bases and J by 3 bases, leaving 10 bases between them. The length of the CDR3 is 12 residues. Germline V gives CDR1 SQVTM, CDR2 ANQGSEA. For the CDR3, the DNA is TGCAGCACACCAGGACACACCGGGGAGCTGTTTTTT. This codes for CSTPGHTGELFF.

This clonotype was observed once. A single base separates this from a much larger clone, so it may be a read error. The rearrangement links TRBV7-9 to TRBJ2-1; 13 bases match TRBD2. Germline values: CDR1 SEHNR, CDR2 FQNEAQ (reference sequence). The CDR3 is 17 residues long. The CDR3 bases are TGTGTCAGCAGCTTTTCCCCGGGACTAGCGGGAAACAATGAGCAGTTCTTC. It translates to CVSSFSPGLAGNNEQFF.

This clonotype was counted at least ten times. The CDR3 DNA is TGTGCCAGCAGCTTGAACCAGGCTAATGAAAAACTGTTTTTT. Its translation: CASSLNQANEKLFF. The chain combines TRBV5-4 with TRBJ1-4, with no clear D. Germline CDR1 is SGHNT and CDR2 is YYREEE (reference sequence). CDR3 length: 14 amino acids. V gave up 1 base and J gave up 3 bases, with 7 bases separating them.

The chain links TRBV6-6 to TRBJ1-1; possibly TRBD1 for D (6 bases). The length of the CDR3 is 16 residues. Germline CDR1 MNHNY, CDR2 SVGAGI (reference sequence). The ends were cut back, 8 bases at V and 5 bases at J, with 24 bases in the middle. CDR3: CASLPGHRPGGTEAFF. CDR3 nucleotides: TGTGCCAGCTTGCCGGGACACAGACCCGGGGGGACTGAAGCTTTCTTT.

Concerning this clonotype: At one end the junction does not follow the germline gene, possibly because of a read error. The chain carries TRBV5-1 and TRBJ2-2, with D possibly called TRBD1 or TRBD2 (5 bases each). The CDR3 extends over 16 amino acids. Germline V gives CDR1 SGHRS, CDR2 YFSETQ. The CDR3 is CASSTVGDANTWELFF. The DNA of the CDR3 is TGCGCCAGCAGCACGGTGGGGGACGCGAACACCTGGGAGCTGTTTTTT.